This T cell receptor (beta chain) was captured by sequencing in a study of brain T cells in children with intractable seizures. Overall study results and limits: Pre- and post-surgery blood differed in depth, so pre-surgery absences may be undersampling. HCMV serostatus was not known, and viral specificity came from CDR3 similarity only.

In the case of this clone: As yet, its antigen is unknown.

Produced via immunoSEQ multiplex PCR; TCRdb's table is partial and in-frame only. The sample shows about 64,000 clones, approximately 95% of them seen only once. The germline CDR1 and CDR2 sequences are SGHRS and YFSETQ. The CDR3 covers 16 residues. Trimming removed 4 bases from V and 2 bases from J; junction bases left unmatched: 4. The sequenced cases were selected for having the highest brain T cell transcript signatures. Patients received at least one anti-epileptic drug before surgery. V and J are TRBV5-1 and TRBJ2-5, with 14 bases lining up with TRBD2. This receptor was obtained from a boy under three years old with focal cortical dysplasia and intractable seizures. This sample comprised peripheral blood, obtained at surgery. CDR3 residues: CASSLGLAGDQETQYF. CDR3 coding DNA: TGCGCCAGCAGCCTGGGACTAGCGGGGGATCAAGAGACCCAGTACTTC.